This TCR beta chain was captured in a study of blood T cell repertoires in COVID-19. Looking at the study overall: Both acute and convalescent COVID-19 samples were obtained from the United States, Italy and Spain.

Participant-reported clinical history was the basis for cohort assignment. The V and J ends lost 6 bases and 7 bases, in that order; junction bases with no gene match: 9. CDR3 size: 14 residues. CDR1 and CDR2 (germline): MDHEN, SYDVKM. TCRdb's copy holds only in-frame clones and misses some; the assay was immunoSEQ multiplex PCR. The table records 310,000 or so clones, roughly 86% of them present only once. The chain combines TRBV28 with TRBJ2-7; 10 bases agree with TRBD2. This clonotype was sampled from a woman younger than 30 who had recovered from COVID-19. Sequencing was done on a sample of PBMCs or T cells enriched from blood (not recorded which). CDR3 bases: TGTGCCAGCAGGAAAGCGGGAGGGCCTGGTGAGCAGTACTTC. Translating gives CASRKAGGPGEQYF.